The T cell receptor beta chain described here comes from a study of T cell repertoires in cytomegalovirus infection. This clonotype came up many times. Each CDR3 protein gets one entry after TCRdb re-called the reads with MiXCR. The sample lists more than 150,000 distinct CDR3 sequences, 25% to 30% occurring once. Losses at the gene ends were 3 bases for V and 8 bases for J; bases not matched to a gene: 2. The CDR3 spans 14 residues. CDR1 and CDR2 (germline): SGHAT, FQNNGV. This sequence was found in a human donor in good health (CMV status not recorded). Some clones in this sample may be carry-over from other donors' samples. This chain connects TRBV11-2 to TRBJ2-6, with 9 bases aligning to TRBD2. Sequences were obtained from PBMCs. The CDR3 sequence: CASSFSGGSNVLTF. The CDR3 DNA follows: TGTGCCAGCAGCTTTAGCGGGGGTTCCAACGTCCTGACTTTC.